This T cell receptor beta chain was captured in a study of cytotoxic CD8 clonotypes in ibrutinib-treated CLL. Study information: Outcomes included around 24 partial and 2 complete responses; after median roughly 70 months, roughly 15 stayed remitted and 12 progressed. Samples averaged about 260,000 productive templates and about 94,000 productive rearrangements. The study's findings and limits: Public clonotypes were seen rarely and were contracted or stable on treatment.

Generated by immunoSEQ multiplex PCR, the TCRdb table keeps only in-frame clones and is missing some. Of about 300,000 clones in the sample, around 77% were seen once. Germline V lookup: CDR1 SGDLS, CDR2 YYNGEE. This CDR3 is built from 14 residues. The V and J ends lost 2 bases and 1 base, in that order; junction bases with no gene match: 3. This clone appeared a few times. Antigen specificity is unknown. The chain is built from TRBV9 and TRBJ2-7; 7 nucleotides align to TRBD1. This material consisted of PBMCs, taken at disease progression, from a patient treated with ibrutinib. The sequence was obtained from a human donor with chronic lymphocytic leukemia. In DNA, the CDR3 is TGTGCCAGCAGCGTTCGGGACAGTTCCTACGAGCAGTACTTC. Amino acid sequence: CASSVRDSSYEQYF.